The sequence of this TCR beta chain was determined in a study of PD-L1 blockade in urothelial cancer (dated by TCRdb to 2015 to 2018). Describing the broader study: Every patient began therapy in 2014 and was given atezolizumab 1,200 mg intravenously every 3 weeks. Twenty-five of 29 patients were identified as males with urothelial cancer of bladder origin, and a prior smoking history was reported by 18 of 29 patients. An ECOG performance status of 0 or 1 was recorded for the patients, and 0 to 3 prior chemotherapy regimens had been received by the patients. Blood samples were analyzed at 3 weeks after treatment start (second dose) and at 6 weeks after treatment start. Blood samples gave median yields of approximately 130,000 T cells and 83,000 or so unique TCRs, along with a median clonality of about 0.084. Somatic, immune and clinical correlates of response to PD-L1 blockade with atezolizumab in urothelial cancer were the focus of an exploratory multi-omic analysis. Pretreatment tumor samples, along with matched peripheral blood collected serially before and after atezolizumab treatment, underwent TCR sequencing. Durable clinical benefit meant progression-free survival longer than 6 months, and TCR features were also tested against progression-free and overall survival. In the same patients who had TCR sequencing, pretreatment tumors also underwent whole exome sequencing and RNA sequencing. Durable clinical benefit was achieved by nine patients and was not achieved by 20 patients. Pretreatment blood TCR-seq was available for 27 to 30 patients, at least one posttreatment blood collection was obtained for about 24 patients, and tumor TCR-seq was available for about 24 patients. Beyond this particular receptor, the publication reports: Improved progression-free and overall survival was associated with having pretreatment peripheral blood TCR clonality below the median. Because the sample size was small (n of about 29) and many exploratory analyses were performed, the results are intended to be hypothesis-generating. Among patients with durable benefit, tumor-associated TCR clones showed greater expansion in peripheral blood 3 weeks after treatment started (n = 22, p = 0.022).

Synthetic TCR analog templates were spiked into each PCR so that absolute template abundance could be estimated from read counts. The immunoSEQ assay was used to amplify TCRbeta CDR3 regions from genomic DNA with bias-controlled V and J gene primers. Sequencing of rearranged TCRbeta segments was done at approximately 20X coverage. The study's own analysis went as follows. Sequencing errors were corrected by clustering and CDR3s were annotated against IMGT to assign V, D and J genes. Downstream analyses used only productive TCRbeta rearrangements and left out out-of-frame or stop-codon sequences. Clonality was computed as one minus Shannon entropy normalized by the log of the number of unique productive sequences. Fisher's exact test with Benjamini-Hochberg correction, at a threshold of adjusted p below 0.01, was used to find clones that differed between time points or between blood and tumor. As stored in TCRdb, this immuneACCESS dataset retains in-frame rearrangements with V and J assigned. A fraction of the clones does not appear; measured against another copy, unresolved V genes explain less than half of the discrepancy, and the remainder lacks a known reason. V, J and clone size are taken as reported in that table, and D and trimming were inferred from the DNA itself. Present in this sample are about 95,000 clones, more than 75% of which were seen just once. In total, the top ten clones hold 2% to 2.5% of the sample.

What the time point label conveys for this sample: pretreatment peripheral blood. A cohort of about 27 patients with locally advanced or metastatic urothelial carcinoma, treated at Memorial Sloan Kettering on a trial protocol, was included. Peripheral blood mononuclear cells were collected pretreatment and during treatment, with between 1 and 8 total time points obtained per patient. The Qiagen DNeasy Blood extraction kit was used to purify genomic DNA from total PBMCs and tumor samples. PBMCs were collected pretreatment and during treatment and were isolated and stored as previously described. As concerns this clone: Its recognized antigen is unknown. No much larger clone exists at a distance of one base, and base qualities are not known.

CDR1 and CDR2 were assigned from the germline V gene as SGHRS and YFSETQ. The CDR3 holds 14 amino acids from the cysteine to the phenylalanine. Kept here is only the CDR3 DNA, which spans 42 bases and is read in frame from base 1. Trimming accounts for 4 bases at V and 2 bases at J, while the number of junction bases matched to no gene is 5. The sequences come from PBMCs, collected around atezolizumab (anti-PD-L1) treatment. Rearrangement joined TRBV5-1 to TRBJ1-1; TRBD1 matches 7 bases in the middle. The TCR originated in a man between 60 and 70 years old with urothelial cancer. The bases are TGCGCCAGCAGCCAGACAGGGAGAAACACTGAAGCTTTCTTT. This gives the protein CASSQTGRNTEAFF.